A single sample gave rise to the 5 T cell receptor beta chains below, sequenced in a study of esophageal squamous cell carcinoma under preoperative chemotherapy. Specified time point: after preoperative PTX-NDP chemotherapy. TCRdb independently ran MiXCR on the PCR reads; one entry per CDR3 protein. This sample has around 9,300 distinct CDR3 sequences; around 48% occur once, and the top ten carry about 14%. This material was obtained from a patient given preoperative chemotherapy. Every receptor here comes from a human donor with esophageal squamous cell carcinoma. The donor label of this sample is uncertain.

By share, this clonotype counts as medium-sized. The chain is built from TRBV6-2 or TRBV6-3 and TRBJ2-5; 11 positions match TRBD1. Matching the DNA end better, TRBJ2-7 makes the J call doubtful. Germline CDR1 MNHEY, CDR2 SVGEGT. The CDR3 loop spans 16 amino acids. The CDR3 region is CASSYLTGTGGYEQYF. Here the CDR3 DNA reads TGTGCCAGCAGTTACCTTACCGGGACAGGGGGCTACGAGCAGTACTTC.

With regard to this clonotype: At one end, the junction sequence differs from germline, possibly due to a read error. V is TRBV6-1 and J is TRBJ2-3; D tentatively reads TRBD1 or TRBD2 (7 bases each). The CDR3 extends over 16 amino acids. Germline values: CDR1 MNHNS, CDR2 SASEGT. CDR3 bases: TGTGCCAGCAGGGGGGCAGGGGGGGGTGGTCGAGAGACGCAGTATTTC. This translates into CASRGAGGGGRETQYF.

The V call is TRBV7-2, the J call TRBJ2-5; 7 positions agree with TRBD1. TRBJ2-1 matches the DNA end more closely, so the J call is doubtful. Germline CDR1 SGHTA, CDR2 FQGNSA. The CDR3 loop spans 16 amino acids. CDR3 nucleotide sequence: TGTGCCAGCAGCCTAGGACAGGCCCTAGGGGACAATGAGCAGTTCTTC. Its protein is CASSLGQALGDNEQFF.

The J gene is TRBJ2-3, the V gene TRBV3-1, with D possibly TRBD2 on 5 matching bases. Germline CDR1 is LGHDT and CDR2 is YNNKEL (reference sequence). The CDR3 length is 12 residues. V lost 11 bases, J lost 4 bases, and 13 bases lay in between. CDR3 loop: CAGSRSSDTQYF. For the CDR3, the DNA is TGTGCCGGGAGCCGCTCTTCAGATACGCAGTATTTT.

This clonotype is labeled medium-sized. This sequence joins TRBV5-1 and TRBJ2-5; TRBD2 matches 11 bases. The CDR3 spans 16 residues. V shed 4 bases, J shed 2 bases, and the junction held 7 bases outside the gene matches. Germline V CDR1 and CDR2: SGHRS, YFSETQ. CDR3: CASSPTSGSEQETQYF. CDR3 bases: TGCGCCAGCAGCCCTACTAGCGGGAGCGAACAAGAGACCCAGTACTTC.